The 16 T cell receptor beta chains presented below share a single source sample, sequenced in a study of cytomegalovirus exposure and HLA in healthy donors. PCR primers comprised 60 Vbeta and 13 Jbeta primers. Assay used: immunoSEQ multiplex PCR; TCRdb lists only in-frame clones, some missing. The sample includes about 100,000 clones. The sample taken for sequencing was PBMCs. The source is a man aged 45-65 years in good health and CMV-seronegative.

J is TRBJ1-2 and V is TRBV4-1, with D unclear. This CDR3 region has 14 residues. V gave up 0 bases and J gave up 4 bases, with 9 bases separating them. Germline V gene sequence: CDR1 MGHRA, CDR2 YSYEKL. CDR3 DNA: TGCGCCAGCAGCCAAGATAAAGCTGTCTATGGCTACACCTTC. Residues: CASSQDKAVYGYTF.

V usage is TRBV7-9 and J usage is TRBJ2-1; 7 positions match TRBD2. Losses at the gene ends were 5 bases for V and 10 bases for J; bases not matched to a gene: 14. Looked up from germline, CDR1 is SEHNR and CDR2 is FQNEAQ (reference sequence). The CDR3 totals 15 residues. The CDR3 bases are TGTGCCAGCAGCCCTCGGCGGGCGGGAGATAGGGAGCAGTTCTTC. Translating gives CASSPRRAGDREQFF.

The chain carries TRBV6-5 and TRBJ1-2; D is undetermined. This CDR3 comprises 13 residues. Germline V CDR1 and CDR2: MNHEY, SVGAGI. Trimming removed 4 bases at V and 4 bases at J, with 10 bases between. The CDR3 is CASSSDSLYGYTF. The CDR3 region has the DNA TGTGCCAGCAGTTCGGATAGCCTCTATGGCTACACCTTC.

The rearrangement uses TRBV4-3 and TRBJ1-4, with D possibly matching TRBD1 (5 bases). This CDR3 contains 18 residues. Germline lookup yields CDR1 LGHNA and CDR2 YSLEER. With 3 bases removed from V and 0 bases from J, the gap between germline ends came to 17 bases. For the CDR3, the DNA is TGCGCCAGCAGCCAGGGCGGGGGGGGGAAGGCAACTAATGAAAAACTGTTTTTT. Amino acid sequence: CASSQGGGGKATNEKLFF.

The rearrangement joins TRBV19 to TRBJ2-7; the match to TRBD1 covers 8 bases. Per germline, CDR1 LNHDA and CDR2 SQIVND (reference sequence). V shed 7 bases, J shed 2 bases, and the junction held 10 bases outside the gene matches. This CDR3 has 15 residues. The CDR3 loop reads CASTPSWGQAYEQYF. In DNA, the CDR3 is TGTGCCAGTACCCCGTCTTGGGGACAGGCCTACGAGCAGTACTTC. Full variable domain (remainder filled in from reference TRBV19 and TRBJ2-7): DGGITQSPKYLFRKEGQNVTLSCEQNLNHDAMYWYRQDPGQGLRLIYYSQIVNDFQKGDIAEGYSVSREKKESFPLTVTSAQKNPTAFYLCASTPSWGQAYEQYFGPGTRLTVT.

The CDR3 spells CATSRVRLQGQEIGYTF. CDR3 nucleotide sequence: TGTGCCACCAGCAGAGTGAGGTTGCAGGGGCAGGAGATTGGCTACACCTTC. The V and J genes are TRBV15 and TRBJ1-2; D is perhaps TRBD1 (6 bases). V lost 1 base and J 7 bases, leaving 22 bases between the germline ends. Germline loops: CDR1 LNHNV, CDR2 YYDKDF (reference sequence). The CDR3 spans 17 residues. Supplemented by reference TRBV15 and TRBJ1-2, the full variable domain reads DAMVIQNPRYQVTQFGKPVTLSCSQTLNHNVMYWYQQKSSQAPKLLFHYYDKDFNNEADTPDNFQSRRPNTSFCFLDIRSPGLGDTAMYLCATSRVRLQGQEIGYTFGSGTRLTVV.

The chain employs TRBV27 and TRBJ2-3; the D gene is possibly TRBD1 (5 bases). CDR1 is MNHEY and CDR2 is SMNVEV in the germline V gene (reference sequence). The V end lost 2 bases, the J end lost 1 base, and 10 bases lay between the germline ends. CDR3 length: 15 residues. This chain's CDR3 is CASSLKGRRTDTQYF. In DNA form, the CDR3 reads TGTGCCAGCAGTTTAAAGGGGCGTCGCACAGATACGCAGTATTTT.

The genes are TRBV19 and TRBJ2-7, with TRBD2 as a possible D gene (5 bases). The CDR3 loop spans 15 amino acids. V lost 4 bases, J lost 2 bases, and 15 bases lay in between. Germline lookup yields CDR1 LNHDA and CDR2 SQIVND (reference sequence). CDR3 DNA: TGTGCCAGTAGTAAAGCCGAGCGGAACACCTACGAGCAGTACTTC. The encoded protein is CASSKAERNTYEQYF.

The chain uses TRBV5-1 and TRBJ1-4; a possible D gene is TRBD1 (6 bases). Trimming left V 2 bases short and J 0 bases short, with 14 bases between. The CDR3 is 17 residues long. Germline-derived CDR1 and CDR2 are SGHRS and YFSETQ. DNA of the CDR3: TGCGCCAGCAGCTTTTCCGCAGGGGTTTCAACTAATGAAAAACTGTTTTTT. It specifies CASSFSAGVSTNEKLFF.

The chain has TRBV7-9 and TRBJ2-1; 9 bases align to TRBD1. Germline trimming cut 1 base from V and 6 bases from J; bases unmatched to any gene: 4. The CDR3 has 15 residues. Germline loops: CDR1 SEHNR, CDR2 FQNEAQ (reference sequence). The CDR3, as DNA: TGTGCCAGCAGCTTAGTTGGGACAGGGATCAATGAGCAGTTCTTC. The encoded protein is CASSLVGTGINEQFF.

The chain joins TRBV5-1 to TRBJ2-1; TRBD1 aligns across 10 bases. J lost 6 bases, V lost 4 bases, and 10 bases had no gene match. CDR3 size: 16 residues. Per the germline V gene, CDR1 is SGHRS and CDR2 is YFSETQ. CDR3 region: CASSRLTGGDVNEQFF. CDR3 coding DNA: TGCGCCAGCAGCCGCCTGACAGGGGGCGACGTCAATGAGCAGTTCTTC.

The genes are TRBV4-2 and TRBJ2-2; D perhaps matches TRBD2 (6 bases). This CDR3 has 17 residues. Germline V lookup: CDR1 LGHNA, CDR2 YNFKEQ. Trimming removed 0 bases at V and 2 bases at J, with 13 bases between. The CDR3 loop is CASSQELPSVNTGELFF. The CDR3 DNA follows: TGTGCCAGCAGCCAAGAGCTCCCTAGCGTAAACACCGGGGAGCTGTTTTTT.

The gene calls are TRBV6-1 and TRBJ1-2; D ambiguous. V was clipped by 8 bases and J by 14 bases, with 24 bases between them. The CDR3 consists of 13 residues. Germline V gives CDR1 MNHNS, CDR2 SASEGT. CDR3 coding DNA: TGTGCCAGCCGATTTACCGTTTACGGGGTAGATACCTTC. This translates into CASRFTVYGVDTF.

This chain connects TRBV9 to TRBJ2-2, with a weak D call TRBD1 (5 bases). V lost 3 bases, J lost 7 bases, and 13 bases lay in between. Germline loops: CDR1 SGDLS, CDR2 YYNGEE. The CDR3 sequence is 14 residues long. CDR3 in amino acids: CASSGVGQGGELFF. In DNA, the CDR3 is TGTGCCAGCAGCGGAGTCGGCCAGGGCGGGGAGCTGTTTTTT.

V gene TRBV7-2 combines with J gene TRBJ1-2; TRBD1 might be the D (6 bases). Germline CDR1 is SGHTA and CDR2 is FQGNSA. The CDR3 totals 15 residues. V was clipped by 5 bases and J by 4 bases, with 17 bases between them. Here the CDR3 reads CASSPGAALLYGYTF. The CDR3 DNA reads TGTGCCAGCAGCCCAGGGGCAGCCCTCCTCTATGGCTACACCTTC.

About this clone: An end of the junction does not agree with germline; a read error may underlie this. CDR3 sequence reads: CACSISTGTTYEQYF. The CDR3 nucleotides read TGTGCCTGTAGTATATCGACAGGGACCACTTACGAGCAGTACTTC. This rearrangement joins TRBV19 to TRBJ2-7, with TRBD1 matching 7 bases. The V gene's germline CDR1 is LNHDA and CDR2 SQIVND (reference sequence). The CDR3 covers 15 residues.